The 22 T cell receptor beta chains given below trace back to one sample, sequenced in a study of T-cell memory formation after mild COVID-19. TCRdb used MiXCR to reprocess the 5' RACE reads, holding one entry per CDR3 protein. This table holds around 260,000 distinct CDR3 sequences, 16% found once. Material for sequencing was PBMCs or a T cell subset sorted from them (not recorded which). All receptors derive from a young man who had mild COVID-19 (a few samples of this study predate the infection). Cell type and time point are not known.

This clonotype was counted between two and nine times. CDR3 amino acids: CASSSRAARGSPLHF. CDR3 sequence (DNA): TGTGCCAGCAGTTCCCGGGCCGCTCGCGGATCACCCCTCCACTTT. The chain employs TRBV12-3 or TRBV12-4 and TRBJ1-6; D remains ambiguous. Between the trimmed V and J ends, which lost 4 bases and 10 bases, there was a span of 17 bases. CDR3 length: 15 amino acids.

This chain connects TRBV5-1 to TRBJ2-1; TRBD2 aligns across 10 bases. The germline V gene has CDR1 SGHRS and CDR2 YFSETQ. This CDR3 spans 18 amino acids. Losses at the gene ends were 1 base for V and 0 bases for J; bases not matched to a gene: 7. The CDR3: CASSLRVAGGRSYNEQFF. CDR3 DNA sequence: TGCGCCAGCAGCTTGAGAGTAGCGGGGGGCCGCTCCTACAATGAGCAGTTCTTC.

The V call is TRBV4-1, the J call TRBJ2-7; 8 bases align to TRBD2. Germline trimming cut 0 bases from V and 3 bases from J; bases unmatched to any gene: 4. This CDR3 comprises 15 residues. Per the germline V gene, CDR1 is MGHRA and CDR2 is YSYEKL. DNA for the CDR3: TGCGCCAGCAGCCAAGAAAAGCGGGGGTACTACGAGCAGTACGTC. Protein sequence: CASSQEKRGYYEQYV.

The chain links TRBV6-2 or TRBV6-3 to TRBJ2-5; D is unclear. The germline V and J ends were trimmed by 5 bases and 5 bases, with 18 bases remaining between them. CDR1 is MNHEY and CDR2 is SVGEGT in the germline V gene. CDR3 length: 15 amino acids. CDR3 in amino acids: CASSVRTGPAETQYF. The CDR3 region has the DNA TGTGCCAGCAGTGTCCGGACCGGTCCCGCCGAGACCCAGTACTTC.

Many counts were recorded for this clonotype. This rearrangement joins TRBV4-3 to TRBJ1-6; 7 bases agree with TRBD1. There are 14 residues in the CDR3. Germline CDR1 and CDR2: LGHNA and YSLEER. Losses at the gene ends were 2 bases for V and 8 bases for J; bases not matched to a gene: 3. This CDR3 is CASSQFTGDSPLHF. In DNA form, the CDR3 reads TGCGCCAGCAGCCAATTTACAGGGGATTCACCCCTCCACTTT.

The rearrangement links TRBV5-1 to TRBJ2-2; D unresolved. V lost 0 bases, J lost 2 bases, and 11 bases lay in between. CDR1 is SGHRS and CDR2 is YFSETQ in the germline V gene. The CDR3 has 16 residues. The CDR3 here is CASSLEGGGNTGELFF. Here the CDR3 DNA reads TGCGCCAGCAGCTTGGAGGGCGGCGGTAACACCGGGGAGCTGTTTTTT.

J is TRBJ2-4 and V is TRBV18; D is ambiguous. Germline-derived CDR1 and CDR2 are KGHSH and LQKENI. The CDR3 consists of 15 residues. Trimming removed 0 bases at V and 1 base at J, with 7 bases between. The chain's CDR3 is CASSPPLRAKNIQYF. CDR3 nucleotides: TGTGCCAGCTCACCACCGCTAAGGGCCAAAAACATTCAGTACTTC. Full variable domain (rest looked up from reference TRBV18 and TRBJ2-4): NAGVMQNPRHLVRRRGQEARLRCSPMKGHSHVYWYRQLPEEGLKFMVYLQKENIIDESGMPKERFSAEFPKEGPSILRIQQVVRGDSAAYFCASSPPLRAKNIQYFGAGTRLSVL.

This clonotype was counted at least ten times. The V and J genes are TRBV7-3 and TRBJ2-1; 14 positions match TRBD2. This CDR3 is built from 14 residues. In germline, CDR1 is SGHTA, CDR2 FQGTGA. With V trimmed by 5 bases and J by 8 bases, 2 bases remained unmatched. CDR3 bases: TGTGCCAGCAGCCCGGGACTAGCGGGGGATGAGCAGTTCTTC. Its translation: CASSPGLAGDEQFF.

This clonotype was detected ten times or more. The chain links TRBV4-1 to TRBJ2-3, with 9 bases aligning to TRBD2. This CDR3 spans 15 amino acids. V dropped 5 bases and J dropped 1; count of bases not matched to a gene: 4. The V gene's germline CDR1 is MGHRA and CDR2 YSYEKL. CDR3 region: CASSGSGGRTDTQYF. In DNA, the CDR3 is TGCGCCAGCAGCGGGAGCGGGGGGCGCACAGATACGCAGTATTTT.

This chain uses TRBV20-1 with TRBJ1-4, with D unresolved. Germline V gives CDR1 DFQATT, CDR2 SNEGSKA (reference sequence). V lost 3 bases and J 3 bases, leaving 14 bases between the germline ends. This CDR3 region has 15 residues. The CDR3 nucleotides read TGCAGTGCTAGTGCTGAGCCGGGTGCTAATGAAAAACTGTTTTTT. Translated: CSASAEPGANEKLFF.

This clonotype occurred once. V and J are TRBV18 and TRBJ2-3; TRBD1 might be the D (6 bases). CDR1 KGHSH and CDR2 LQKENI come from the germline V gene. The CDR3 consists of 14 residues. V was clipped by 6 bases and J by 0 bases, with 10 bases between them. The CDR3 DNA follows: TGTGCCAGCTCTCGGACAGTGAGCACAGATACGCAGTATTTT. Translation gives CASSRTVSTDTQYF.

The CDR3: CAWLRAGASNSPLHF. The CDR3 DNA sequence: TGTGCCTGGCTAAGGGCAGGGGCATCTAATTCACCCCTCCACTTT. V gene TRBV30 combines with J gene TRBJ1-6; TRBD1 might be the D (6 bases). CDR3 size: 15 residues. Trimming cost V 5 bases and J 6 bases, with 17 bases left between them. Germline-derived CDR1 and CDR2 are GTSNPN and SVGIG (reference sequence).

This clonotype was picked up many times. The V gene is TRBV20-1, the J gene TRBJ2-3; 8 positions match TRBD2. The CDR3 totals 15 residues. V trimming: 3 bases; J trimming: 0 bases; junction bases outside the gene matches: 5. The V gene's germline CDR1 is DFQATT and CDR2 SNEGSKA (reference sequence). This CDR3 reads CSARDPGGSTDTQYF. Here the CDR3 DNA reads TGCAGTGCTAGGGACCCGGGGGGGAGCACAGATACGCAGTATTTT.

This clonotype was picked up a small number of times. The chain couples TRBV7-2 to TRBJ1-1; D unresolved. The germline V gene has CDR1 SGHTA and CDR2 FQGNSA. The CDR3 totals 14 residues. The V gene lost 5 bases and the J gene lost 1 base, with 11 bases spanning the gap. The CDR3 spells CASSPRLSNTEAFF. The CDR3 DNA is TGTGCCAGCAGCCCCAGGCTGTCGAACACTGAAGCTTTCTTT.

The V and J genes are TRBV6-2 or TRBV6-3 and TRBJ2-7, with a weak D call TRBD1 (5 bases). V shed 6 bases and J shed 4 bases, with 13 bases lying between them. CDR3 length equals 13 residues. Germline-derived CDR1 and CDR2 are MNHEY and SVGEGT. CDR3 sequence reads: CASSDGHKYEQYV. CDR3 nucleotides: TGTGCCAGCAGCGACGGACATAAGTACGAGCAGTACGTC.

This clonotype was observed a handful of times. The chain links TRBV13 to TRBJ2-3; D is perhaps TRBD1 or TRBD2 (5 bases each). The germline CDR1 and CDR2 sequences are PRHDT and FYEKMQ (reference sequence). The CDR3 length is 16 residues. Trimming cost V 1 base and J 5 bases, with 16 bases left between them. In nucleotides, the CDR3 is TGTGCCAGCAGCTTAGTGGGGGATAGGGGTCGAGATACGCAGTATTTT. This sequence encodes CASSLVGDRGRDTQYF.

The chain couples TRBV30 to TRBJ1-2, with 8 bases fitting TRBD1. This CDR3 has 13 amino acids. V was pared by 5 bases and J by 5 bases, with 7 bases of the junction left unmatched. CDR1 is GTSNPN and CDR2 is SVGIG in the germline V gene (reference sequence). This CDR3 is CAWLGRDRYGYTF. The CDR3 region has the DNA TGTGCCTGGCTGGGCCGGGACAGGTATGGCTACACCTTC. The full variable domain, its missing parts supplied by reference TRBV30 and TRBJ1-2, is SQTIHQWPATLVQPVGSPLSLECTVEGTSNPNLYWYRQAAGRGLQLLFYSVGIGQISSEVPQNLSASRPQDRQFILSSKKLLLSDSGFYLCAWLGRDRYGYTFGSGTRLTVV.

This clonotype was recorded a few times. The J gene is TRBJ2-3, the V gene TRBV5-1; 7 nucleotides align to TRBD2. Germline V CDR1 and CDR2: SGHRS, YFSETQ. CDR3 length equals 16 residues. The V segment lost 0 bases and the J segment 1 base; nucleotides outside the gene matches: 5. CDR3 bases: TGCGCCAGCAGCTTGGTCCTTACTAGCGGCACAGATACGCAGTATTTT. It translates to CASSLVLTSGTDTQYF.

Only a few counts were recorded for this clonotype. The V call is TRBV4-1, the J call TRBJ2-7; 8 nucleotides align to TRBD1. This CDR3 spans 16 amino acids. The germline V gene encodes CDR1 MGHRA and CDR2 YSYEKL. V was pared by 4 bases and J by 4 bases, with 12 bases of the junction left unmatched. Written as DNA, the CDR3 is TGCGCCAGCAGCCGAGACAGGGGAACAAAACCATACGAGCAGTACTTC. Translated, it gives CASSRDRGTKPYEQYF.

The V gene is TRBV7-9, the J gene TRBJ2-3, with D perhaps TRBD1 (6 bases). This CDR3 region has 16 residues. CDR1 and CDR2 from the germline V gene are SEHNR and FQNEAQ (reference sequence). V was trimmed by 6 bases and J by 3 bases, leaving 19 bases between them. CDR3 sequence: CASRNRPGDTTDTQYF. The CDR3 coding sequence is TGTGCCAGCAGGAATAGACCCGGGGACACTACAGATACGCAGTATTTT.

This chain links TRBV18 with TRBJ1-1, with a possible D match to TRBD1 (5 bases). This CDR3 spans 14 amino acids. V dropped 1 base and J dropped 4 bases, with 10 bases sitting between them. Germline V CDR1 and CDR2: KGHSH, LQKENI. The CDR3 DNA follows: TGTGCCAGCTCACCACTGGGCGGGGGCACTGAAGCTTTCTTT. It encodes CASSPLGGGTEAFF.

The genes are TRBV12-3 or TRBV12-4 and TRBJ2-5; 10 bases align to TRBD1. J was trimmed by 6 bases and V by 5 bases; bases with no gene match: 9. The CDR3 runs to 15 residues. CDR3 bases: TGTGCCAGCAGTCATCTGACAGGGGGCGAGAAGACCCAGTACTTC. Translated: CASSHLTGGEKTQYF.